This TCR beta chain was retrieved from a study of cytomegalovirus exposure and HLA in healthy donors. Concerning this clone: The target antigen is unknown.

Sequenced by immunoSEQ multiplex PCR; TCRdb stores in-frame clones only, minus some. Seen here are approximately 200,000 clones, more than 65% observed once, and the top ten hold roughly 12%. Points from the study as a whole: According to the study, around 180 TCR beta chains were cytomegalovirus-associated. Some public TCRs appeared in many individuals, while most sequences were rare. Specificity of a few CMV-associated chains for CMV antigens was verified in vitro.

V was clipped by 3 bases and J by 8 bases, with 5 bases between them. Germline V gene sequence: CDR1 SGHNT, CDR2 YENEEA. CDR3 length: 11 amino acids. The V gene is TRBV11-3, the J gene TRBJ2-1, with no clear D. The receptor comes from a woman aged 30 to 39 in good health and CMV-seropositive. Sequenced sample: PBMCs. The chain's CDR3 is CASSFGYEQFF. DNA of the CDR3: TGTGCCAGCAGCTTCGGTTATGAGCAGTTCTTC.